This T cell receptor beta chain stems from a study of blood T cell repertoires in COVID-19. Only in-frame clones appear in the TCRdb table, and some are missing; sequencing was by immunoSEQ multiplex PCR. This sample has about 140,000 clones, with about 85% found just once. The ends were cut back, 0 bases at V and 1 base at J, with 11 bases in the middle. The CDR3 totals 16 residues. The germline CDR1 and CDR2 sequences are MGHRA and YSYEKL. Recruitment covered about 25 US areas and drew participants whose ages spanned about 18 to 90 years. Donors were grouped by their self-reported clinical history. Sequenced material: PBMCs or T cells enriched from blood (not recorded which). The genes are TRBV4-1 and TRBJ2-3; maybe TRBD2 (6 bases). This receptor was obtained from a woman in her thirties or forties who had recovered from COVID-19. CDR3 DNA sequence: TGCGCCAGCAGCCAAGACGGTGGGGAGGGCACAGATACGCAGTATTTT. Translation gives CASSQDGGEGTDTQYF.